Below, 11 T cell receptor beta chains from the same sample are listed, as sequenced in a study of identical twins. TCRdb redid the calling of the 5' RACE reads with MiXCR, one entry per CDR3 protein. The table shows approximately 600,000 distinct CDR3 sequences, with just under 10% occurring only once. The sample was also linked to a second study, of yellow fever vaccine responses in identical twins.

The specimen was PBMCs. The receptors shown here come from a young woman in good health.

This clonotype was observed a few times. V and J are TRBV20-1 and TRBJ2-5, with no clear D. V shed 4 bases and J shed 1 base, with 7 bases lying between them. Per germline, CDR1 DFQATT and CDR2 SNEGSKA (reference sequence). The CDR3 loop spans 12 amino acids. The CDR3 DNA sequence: TGCAGTGCTAATGCAGGCCAAGAGACCCAGTACTTC. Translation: CSANAGQETQYF.

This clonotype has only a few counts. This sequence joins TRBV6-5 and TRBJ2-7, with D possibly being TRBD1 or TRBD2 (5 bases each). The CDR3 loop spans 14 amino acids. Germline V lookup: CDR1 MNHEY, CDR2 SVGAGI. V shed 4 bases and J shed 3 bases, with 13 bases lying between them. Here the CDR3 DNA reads TGTGCCAGCAGTTTCGGGACGATTAACTACGAGCAGTACTTC. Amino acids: CASSFGTINYEQYF.

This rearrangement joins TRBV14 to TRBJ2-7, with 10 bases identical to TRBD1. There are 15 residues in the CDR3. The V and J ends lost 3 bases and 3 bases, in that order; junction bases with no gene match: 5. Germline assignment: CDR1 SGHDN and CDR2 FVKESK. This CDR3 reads CASSQGTGANYEQYF. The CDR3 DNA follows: TGTGCCAGCAGCCAGGGGACAGGGGCCAACTACGAGCAGTACTTC. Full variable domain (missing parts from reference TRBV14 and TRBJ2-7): EAGVTQFPSHSVIEKGQTVTLRCDPISGHDNLYWYRRVMGKEIKFLLHFVKESKQDESGMPNNRFLAERTGGTYSTLKVQPAELEDSGVYFCASSQGTGANYEQYFGPGTRLTVT.

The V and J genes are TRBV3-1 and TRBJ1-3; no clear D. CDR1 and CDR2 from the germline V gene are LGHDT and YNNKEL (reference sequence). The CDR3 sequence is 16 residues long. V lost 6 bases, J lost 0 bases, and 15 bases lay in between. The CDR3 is CASSRAPIHSGNTIYF. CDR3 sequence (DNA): TGTGCCAGCAGTCGGGCCCCCATCCACTCTGGAAACACCATATATTTT.

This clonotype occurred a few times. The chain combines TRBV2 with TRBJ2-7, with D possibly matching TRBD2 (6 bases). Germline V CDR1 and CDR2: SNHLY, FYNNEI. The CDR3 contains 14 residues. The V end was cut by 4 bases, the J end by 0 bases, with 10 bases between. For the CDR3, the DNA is TGTGCCAGCAGTGGGGGCGGGATCTCCTACGAGCAGTACTTC. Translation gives CASSGGGISYEQYF.

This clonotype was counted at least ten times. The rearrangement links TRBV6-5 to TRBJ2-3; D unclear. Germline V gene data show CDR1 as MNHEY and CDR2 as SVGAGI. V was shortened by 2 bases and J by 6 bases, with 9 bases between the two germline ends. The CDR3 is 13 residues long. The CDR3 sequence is CASSYPGWDTQYF. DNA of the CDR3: TGTGCCAGCAGTTACCCCGGGTGGGATACGCAGTATTTT.

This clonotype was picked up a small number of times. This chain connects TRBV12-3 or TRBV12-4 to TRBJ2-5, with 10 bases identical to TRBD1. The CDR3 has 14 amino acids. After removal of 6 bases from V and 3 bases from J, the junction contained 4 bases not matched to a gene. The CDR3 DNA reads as TGTGCCAGCAGGCGGGACAGGGGAGAAGAGACCCAGTACTTC. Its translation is CASRRDRGEETQYF.

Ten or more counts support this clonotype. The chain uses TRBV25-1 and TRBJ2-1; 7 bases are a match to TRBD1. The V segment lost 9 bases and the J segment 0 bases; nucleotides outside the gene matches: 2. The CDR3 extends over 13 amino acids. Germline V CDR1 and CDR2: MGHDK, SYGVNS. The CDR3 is CASTGDSYNEQFF. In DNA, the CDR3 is TGTGCCAGTACAGGGGACTCCTACAATGAGCAGTTCTTC. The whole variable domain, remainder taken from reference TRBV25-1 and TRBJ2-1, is EADIYQTPRYLVIGTGKKITLECSQTMGHDKMYWYQQDPGMELHLIHYSYGVNSTEKGDLSSESTVSRIRTEHFPLTLESARPSHTSQYLCASTGDSYNEQFFGPGTRLTVL.

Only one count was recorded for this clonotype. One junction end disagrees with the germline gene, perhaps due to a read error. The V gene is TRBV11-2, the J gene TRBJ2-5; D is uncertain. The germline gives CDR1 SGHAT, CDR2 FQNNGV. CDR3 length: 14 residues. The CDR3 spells CASSLQPQQATQYF. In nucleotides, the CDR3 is TGTGCCAGCAGCTTGCAGCCCCAGCAAGCGACCCAGTACTTC.

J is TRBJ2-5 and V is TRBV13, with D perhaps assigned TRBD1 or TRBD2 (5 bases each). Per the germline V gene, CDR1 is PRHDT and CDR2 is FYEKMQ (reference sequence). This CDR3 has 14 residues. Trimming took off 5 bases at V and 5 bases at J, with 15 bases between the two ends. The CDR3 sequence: CASSDSTRQETQYF. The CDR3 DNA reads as TGTGCCAGCAGCGATTCCACTAGACAGGAGACCCAGTACTTC. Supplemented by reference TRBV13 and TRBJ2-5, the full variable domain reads AAGVIQSPRHLIKEKRETATLKCYPIPRHDTVYWYQQGPGQDPQFLISFYEKMQSDKGSIPDRFSAQQFSDYHSELNMSSLELGDSALYFCASSDSTRQETQYFGPGTRLLVL.

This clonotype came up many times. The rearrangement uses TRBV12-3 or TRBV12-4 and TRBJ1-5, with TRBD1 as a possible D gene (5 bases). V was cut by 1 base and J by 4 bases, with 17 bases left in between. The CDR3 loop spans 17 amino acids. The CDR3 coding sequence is TGTGCCAGCAGTTTAGGGCAGGGAGTGGGTGAAAATCAGCCCCAGCATTTT. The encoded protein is CASSLGQGVGENQPQHF.